This TCR beta chain came from a study of CD8+ T cells in alopecia areata. Concerning this clone: Its antigen is as yet unknown.

Trimming took 3 bases from V and 6 from J, leaving 29 bases between them. The CDR3 consists of 19 residues. PBMCs, the starting material, were the source of sorted CD4+ and CD8+ T cells. Study outcomes and limitations: It was less clear whether patients shared TCRs than it was in mice, possibly because of HLA.

Sequencing templates came from extracted RNA that was reverse transcribed into cDNA. The repertoire was sequenced with immunoSEQ multiplex PCR; TCRdb's copy has only in-frame clones and lacks some. This table has about 120,000 clones, around 64% appearing once. V usage is TRBV23-1 and J usage is TRBJ2-5, with D possibly being TRBD2 (7 bases). TRBV23-1 is an ORF, with its function uncertain. The sequence came from a human donor in good health. Sequencing used CD4+ T cells sorted from blood. CDR3 in amino acids: CASSHPPLRSGGRGQTQYF. DNA of the CDR3: TGCGCCAGCAGTCACCCACCCCTCAGATCGGGAGGCAGGGGCCAGACCCAGTACTTC.